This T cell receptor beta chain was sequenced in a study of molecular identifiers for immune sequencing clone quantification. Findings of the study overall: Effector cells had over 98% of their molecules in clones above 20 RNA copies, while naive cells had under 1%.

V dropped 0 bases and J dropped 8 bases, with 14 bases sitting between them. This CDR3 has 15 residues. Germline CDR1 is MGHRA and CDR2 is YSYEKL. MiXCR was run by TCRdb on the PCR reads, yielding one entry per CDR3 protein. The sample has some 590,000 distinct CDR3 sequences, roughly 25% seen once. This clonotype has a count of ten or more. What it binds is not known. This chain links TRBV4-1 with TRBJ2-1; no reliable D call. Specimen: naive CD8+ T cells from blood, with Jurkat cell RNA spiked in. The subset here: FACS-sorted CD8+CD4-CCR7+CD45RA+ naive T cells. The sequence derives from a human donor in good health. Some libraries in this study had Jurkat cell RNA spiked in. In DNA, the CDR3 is TGCGCCAGCAGCCAAGATCTGCCCCTGACCGATGAGCAGTTCTTC. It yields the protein CASSQDLPLTDEQFF.